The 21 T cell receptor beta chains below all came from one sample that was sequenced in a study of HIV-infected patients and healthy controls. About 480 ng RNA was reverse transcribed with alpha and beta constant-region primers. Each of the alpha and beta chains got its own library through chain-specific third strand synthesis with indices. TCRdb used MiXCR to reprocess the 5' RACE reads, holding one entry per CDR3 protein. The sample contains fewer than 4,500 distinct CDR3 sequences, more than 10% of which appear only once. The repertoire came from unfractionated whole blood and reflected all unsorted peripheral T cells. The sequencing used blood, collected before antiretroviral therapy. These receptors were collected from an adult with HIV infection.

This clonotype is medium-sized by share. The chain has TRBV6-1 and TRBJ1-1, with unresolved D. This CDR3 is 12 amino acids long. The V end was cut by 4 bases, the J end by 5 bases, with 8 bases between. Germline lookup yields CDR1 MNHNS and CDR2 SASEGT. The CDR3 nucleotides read TGTGCCAGCAGTGTGACGGGGACTGAAGCTTTCTTT. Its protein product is CASSVTGTEAFF.

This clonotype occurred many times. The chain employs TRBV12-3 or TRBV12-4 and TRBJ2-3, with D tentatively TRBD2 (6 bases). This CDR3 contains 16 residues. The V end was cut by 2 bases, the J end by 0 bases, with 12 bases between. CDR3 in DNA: TGTGCCAGCAGTTTACGGAGGGGCGGTAGCACAGATACGCAGTATTTT. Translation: CASSLRRGGSTDTQYF.

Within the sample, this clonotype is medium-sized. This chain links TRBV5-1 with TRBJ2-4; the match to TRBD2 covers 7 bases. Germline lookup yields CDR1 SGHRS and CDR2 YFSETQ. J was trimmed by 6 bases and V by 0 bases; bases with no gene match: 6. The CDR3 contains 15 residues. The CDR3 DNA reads TGCGCCAGCAGCTTGGTAGGCGGGGGAGGAAACATTCAGTACTTC. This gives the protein CASSLVGGGGNIQYF.

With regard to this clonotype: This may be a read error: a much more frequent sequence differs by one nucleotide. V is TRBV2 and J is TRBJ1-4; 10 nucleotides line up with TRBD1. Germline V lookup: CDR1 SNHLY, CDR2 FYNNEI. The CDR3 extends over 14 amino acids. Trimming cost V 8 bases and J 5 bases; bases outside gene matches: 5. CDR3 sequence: CASAMDRGNEKLFF. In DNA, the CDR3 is TGTGCCAGCGCTATGGACAGGGGGAATGAAAAACTGTTTTTT.

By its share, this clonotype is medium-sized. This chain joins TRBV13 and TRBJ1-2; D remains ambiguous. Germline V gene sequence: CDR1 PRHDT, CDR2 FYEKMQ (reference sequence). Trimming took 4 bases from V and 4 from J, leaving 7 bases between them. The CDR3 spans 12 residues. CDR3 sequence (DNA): TGTGCCAGCAGCTCCCGGTCCTATGGCTACACCTTC. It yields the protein CASSSRSYGYTF. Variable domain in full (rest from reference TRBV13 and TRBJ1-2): AAGVIQSPRHLIKEKRETATLKCYPIPRHDTVYWYQQGPGQDPQFLISFYEKMQSDKGSIPDRFSAQQFSDYHSELNMSSLELGDSALYFCASSSRSYGYTFGSGTRLTVV.

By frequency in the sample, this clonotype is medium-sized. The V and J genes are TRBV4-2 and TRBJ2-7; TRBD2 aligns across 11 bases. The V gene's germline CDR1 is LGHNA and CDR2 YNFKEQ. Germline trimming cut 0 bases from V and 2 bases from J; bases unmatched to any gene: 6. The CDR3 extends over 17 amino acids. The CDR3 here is CASSQESLAGGTYEQYF. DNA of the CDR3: TGTGCCAGCAGCCAAGAATCCCTAGCGGGGGGAACCTACGAGCAGTACTTC.

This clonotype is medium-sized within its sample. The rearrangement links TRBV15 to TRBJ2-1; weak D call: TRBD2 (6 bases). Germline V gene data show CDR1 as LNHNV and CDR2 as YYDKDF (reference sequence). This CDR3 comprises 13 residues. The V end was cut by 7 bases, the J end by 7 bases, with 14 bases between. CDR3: CATNKMAGNEQFF. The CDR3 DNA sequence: TGTGCCACCAACAAAATGGCGGGGAATGAGCAGTTCTTC.

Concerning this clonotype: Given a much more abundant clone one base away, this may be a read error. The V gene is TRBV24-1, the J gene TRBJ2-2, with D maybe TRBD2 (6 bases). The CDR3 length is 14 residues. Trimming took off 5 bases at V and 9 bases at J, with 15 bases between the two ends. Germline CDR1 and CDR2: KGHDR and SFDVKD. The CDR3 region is CATSVGSRAWELFF. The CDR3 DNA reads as TGTGCCACCAGTGTCGGGAGCCGGGCCTGGGAGCTGTTTTTT.

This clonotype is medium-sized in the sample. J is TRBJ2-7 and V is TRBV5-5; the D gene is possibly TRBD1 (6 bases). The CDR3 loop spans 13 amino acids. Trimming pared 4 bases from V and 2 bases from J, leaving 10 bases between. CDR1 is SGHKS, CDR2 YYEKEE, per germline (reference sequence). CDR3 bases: TGTGCCAGCAGCAGGGACACAACCTACGAGCAGTACTTC. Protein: CASSRDTTYEQYF.

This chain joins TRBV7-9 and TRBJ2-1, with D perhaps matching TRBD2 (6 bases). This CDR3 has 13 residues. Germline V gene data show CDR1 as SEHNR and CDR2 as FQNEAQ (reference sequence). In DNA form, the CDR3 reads TGTTCCGGAGGGCGGTACCCCTACAATGAGCAGTTCTTC. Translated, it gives CSGGRYPYNEQFF.

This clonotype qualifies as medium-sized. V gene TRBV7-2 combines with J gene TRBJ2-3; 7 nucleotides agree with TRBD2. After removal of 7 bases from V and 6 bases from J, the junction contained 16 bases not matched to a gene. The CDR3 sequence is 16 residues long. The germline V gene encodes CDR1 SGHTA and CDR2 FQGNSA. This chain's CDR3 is CASNPLLAVWTDTQYF. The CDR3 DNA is TGTGCCAGCAACCCTCTCCTAGCGGTCTGGACCGATACGCAGTATTTT.

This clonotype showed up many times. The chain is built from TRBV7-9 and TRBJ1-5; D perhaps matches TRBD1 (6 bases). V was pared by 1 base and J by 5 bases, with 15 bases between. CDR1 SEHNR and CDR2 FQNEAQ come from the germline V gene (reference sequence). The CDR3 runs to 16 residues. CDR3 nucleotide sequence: TGTGCCAGCAGCTTAGGAGGGTGGGGGGCGGATCAGCCCCAGCATTTT. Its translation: CASSLGGWGADQPQHF.

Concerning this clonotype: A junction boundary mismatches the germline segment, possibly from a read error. For the CDR3, the DNA is TGTGCCAGCAGCTTATCTTTTTCGGCGGGAGTAGGCGGGGAGATGTTTTTT. Protein product: CASSLSFSAGVGGEMFF. The V call is TRBV7-2, the J call TRBJ2-2, with 7 positions matching TRBD2. The CDR3 totals 17 residues. The germline CDR1 and CDR2 sequences are SGHTA and FQGNSA.

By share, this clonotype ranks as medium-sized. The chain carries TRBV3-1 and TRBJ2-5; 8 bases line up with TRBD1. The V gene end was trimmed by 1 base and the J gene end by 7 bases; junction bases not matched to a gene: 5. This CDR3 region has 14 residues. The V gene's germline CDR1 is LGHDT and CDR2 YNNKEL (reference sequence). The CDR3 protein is CASSQVAQGGTQYF. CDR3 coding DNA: TGTGCCAGCAGCCAAGTGGCACAGGGGGGGACCCAGTACTTC.

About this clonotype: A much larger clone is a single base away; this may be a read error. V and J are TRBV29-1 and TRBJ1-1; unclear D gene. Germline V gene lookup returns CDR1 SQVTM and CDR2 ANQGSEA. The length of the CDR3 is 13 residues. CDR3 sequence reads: CSVQAGQVAEAFF. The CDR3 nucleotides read TGCAGCGTTCAAGCCGGGCAGGTGGCTGAGGCTTTCTTT.

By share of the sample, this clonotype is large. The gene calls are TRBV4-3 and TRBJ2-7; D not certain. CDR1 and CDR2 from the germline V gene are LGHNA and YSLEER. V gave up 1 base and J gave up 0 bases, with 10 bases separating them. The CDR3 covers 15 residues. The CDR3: CASSQVADLSYEQYF. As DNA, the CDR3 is TGCGCCAGCAGCCAAGTGGCGGACCTCTCCTACGAGCAGTACTTC.

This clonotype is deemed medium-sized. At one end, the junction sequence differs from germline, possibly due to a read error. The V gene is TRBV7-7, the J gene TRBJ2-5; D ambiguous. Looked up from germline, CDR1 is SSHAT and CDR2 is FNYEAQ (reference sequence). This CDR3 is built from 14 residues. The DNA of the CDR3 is TGTGCTAGCAGCTTAGGTCTGAACGGAGAGACCCAGTACTTC. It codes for CASSLGLNGETQYF.

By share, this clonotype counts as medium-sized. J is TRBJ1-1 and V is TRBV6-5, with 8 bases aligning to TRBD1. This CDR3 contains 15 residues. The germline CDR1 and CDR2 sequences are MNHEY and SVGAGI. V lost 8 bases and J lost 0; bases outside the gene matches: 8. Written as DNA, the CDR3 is TGTGCCAGCGGGATCAGCAGGGGGCTGAACACTGAAGCTTTCTTT. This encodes CASGISRGLNTEAFF.

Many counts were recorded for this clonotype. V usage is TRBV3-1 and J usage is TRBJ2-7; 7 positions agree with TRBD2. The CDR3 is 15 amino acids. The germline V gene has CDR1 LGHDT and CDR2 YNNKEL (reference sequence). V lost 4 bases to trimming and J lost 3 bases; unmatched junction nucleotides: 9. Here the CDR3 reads CASSPRGRGDYEQYF. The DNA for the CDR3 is TGTGCCAGCAGCCCTCGGGGGAGGGGAGACTACGAGCAGTACTTC.

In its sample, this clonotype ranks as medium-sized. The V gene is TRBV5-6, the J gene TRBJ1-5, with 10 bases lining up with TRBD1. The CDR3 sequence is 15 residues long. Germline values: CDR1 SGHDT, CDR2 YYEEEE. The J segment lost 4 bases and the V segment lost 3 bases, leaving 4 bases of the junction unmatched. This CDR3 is CASSWGTGVNQPQHF. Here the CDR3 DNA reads TGTGCCAGCAGCTGGGGGACAGGGGTTAATCAGCCCCAGCATTTT. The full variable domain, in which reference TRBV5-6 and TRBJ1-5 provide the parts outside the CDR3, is DAGVTQSPTHLIKTRGQQVTLRCSPKSGHDTVSWYQQALGQGPQFIFQYYEEEERQRGNFPDRFSGHQFPNYSSELNVNALLLGDSALYLCASSWGTGVNQPQHFGDGTRLSIL.

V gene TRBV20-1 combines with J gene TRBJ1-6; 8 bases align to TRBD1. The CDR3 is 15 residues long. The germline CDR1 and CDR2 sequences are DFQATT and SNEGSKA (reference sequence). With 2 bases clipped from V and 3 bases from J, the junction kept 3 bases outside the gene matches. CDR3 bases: TGCAGTGCTAGACCTACAGGGGGCTATAATTCACCCCTCCACTTT. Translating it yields CSARPTGGYNSPLHF.